This T cell receptor (beta chain) is from a study of cytomegalovirus exposure and HLA in healthy donors. General observations from the study: The CMV antigen specificity of a few CMV-associated chains was confirmed through in vitro analysis.

The CDR3 is made up of 16 amino acids. Trimming cost V 2 bases and J 8 bases; bases outside gene matches: 6. The germline V gene encodes CDR1 MNHEY and CDR2 SMNVEV (reference sequence). This clone was detected a few times. Antigen unknown. Vbeta (60) and Jbeta (13) primers were used in the PCR. The repertoire was sequenced with immunoSEQ multiplex PCR; TCRdb's copy has only in-frame clones and lacks some. Here the sample spans approximately 190,000 clones, about 80% being singletons. The chain recombines TRBV27 with TRBJ1-4, with 12 bases fitting TRBD1. The sequenced sample consisted of PBMCs. The sequence derives from a woman between 50 and 59 years old in good health and CMV-seropositive. The chain's CDR3 is CASSLPWDRGHEKLFF. The DNA for the CDR3 is TGTGCCAGCAGTTTACCTTGGGACAGGGGGCACGAAAAACTGTTTTTT.